The 19 T cell receptor beta chains below come from one sample, sequenced in a study of blood T cell repertoires in COVID-19. TCRdb keeps only in-frame clones here, not all; method: immunoSEQ multiplex PCR. The table records 250,000 to 300,000 clones, approximately 86% of them present only once. The sequencing sample was made of peripheral blood. These receptors originate from a woman aged 55-75 years with COVID-19, enrolled during active disease.

The chain combines TRBV6-5 with TRBJ2-1; D perhaps matches TRBD1 (5 bases). Trimming took 7 bases from V and 12 from J, leaving 13 bases between them. The CDR3 runs 11 residues. Germline CDR1 MNHEY, CDR2 SVGAGI. The CDR3 DNA reads as TGTGCCAGCACCCCGTGGGGCGGGCAGTTCTTC. Translated, it gives CASTPWGGQFF.

The chain carries TRBV9 and TRBJ2-1; 12 nucleotides align to TRBD2. This CDR3 contains 19 residues. V was clipped by 6 bases and J by 8 bases; unmatched bases: 21. The germline V gene encodes CDR1 SGDLS and CDR2 YYNGEE. CDR3 in amino acids: CASNGLPWTSGTLVDEQFF. CDR3 DNA: TGTGCCAGCAACGGACTTCCCTGGACTAGCGGGACGTTGGTGGATGAGCAGTTCTTC.

This clone was recorded a few times. The rearrangement links TRBV10-1 to TRBJ2-1, with D hard to call. The CDR3 has 16 residues. V lost 0 bases to trimming and J lost 4 bases, with 13 bases between them. Germline V gene data show CDR1 as WNHNN and CDR2 as SYGVQD (reference sequence). The CDR3 sequence: CASSESTTPDYNEQFF. DNA for the CDR3: TGCGCCAGCAGTGAGTCCACTACCCCCGATTACAATGAGCAGTTCTTC.

The chain couples TRBV10-3 to TRBJ2-3; 8 bases are a match to TRBD1. There are 13 residues in the CDR3. Unmatched junction bases numbered 9, after V lost 11 bases and J lost 5 bases. Germline loops: CDR1 ENHRY, CDR2 SYGVKD. The CDR3 here is CAARPDREDTQYF. Written as DNA, the CDR3 is TGTGCCGCTCGCCCGGACAGGGAAGATACGCAGTATTTT.

The genes are TRBV7-9 and TRBJ2-1; 10 positions match TRBD2. The germline CDR1 and CDR2 sequences are SEHNR and FQNEAQ (reference sequence). V lost 5 bases and J lost 8; bases outside the gene matches: 6. This CDR3 contains 14 residues. The CDR3 DNA sequence: TGTGCCAGCAGCCCTAGCGGGGGCCGGGATGAGCAGTTCTTC. Translation gives CASSPSGGRDEQFF.

This clone came up once. This chain connects TRBV6-2 or TRBV6-3 to TRBJ2-5; D is undetermined. The CDR3 totals 11 residues. Trimming took 5 bases from V and 2 from J, leaving 3 bases between them. Germline CDR1 reads MNHEY; CDR2 reads SVGEGT. The CDR3 coding sequence is TGTGCCAGCAGTCCGCAAGAGACCCAGTACTTC. Its translation: CASSPQETQYF.

This clone has more than one count but fewer than ten. The chain has TRBV7-9 and TRBJ1-2; a possible D gene is TRBD1 (5 bases). CDR3 length equals 17 residues. In germline, CDR1 is SEHNR, CDR2 FQNEAQ (reference sequence). Deletions cut 6 bases from V and 0 bases from J, with 20 bases between. The CDR3 sequence: CASRDTGRPVANYGYTF. CDR3 bases: TGTGCCAGCAGGGACACGGGTCGCCCGGTGGCTAACTATGGCTACACCTTC.

A single count supports this clone. The chain carries TRBV11-2 and TRBJ1-1; 7 positions match TRBD1. The CDR3 has 14 amino acids. The germline V gene has CDR1 SGHAT and CDR2 FQNNGV. Germline trimming cut 5 bases from V and 5 bases from J; bases unmatched to any gene: 8. CDR3 DNA: TGTGCCAGCAGCCCAGGGGGTGGAAAGACTGAAGCTTTCTTT. This translates into CASSPGGGKTEAFF.

This clone was seen more than once but under ten times. This chain links TRBV7-9 with TRBJ1-1; no firm D call. The CDR3 totals 14 residues. Germline V CDR1 and CDR2: SEHNR, FQNEAQ (reference sequence). Trimming left V 4 bases short and J 1 base short, with 10 bases between. The CDR3 DNA is TGTGCCAGCAGCTCGGGGAGGGCGAACACTGAAGCTTTCTTT. Protein product: CASSSGRANTEAFF.

The V call is TRBV6-6, the J call TRBJ1-2; the match to TRBD1 covers 7 bases. This CDR3 has 14 amino acids. Germline lookup yields CDR1 MNHNY and CDR2 SVGAGI (reference sequence). After removal of 7 bases from V and 7 bases from J, the junction contained 12 bases not matched to a gene. The CDR3 here is CASNTGARGSGYTF. CDR3 coding DNA: TGTGCCAGCAATACAGGGGCCCGAGGAAGTGGCTACACCTTC.

The chain uses TRBV19 and TRBJ2-3; 8 bases align to TRBD2. J was trimmed by 5 bases and V by 2 bases; bases with no gene match: 9. The CDR3 has 16 residues. The V gene's germline CDR1 is LNHDA and CDR2 SQIVND (reference sequence). The CDR3 loop is CASSIRESSGIDTQYF. CDR3 nucleotides: TGTGCCAGTAGTATACGGGAAAGTAGCGGGATAGATACGCAGTATTTT.

The chain couples TRBV4-2 to TRBJ1-1; 7 bases are shared with TRBD1. CDR3 length equals 13 residues. V lost 3 bases, J lost 8 bases, and 6 bases stayed unmatched. CDR1 LGHNA and CDR2 YNFKEQ come from the germline V gene. CDR3 nucleotides: TGTGCCAGCAGCCAGGAAACAGGGGTGGAAGCTTTCTTT. Its translation: CASSQETGVEAFF.

The chain has TRBV4-3 and TRBJ2-7, with a tentative D call TRBD1 (5 bases). Per the germline V gene, CDR1 is LGHNA and CDR2 is YSLEER. V was pared by 4 bases and J by 6 bases, with 19 bases between. This CDR3 region has 15 residues. CDR3 nucleotide sequence: TGCGCCAGCAGCCGCAGTGGTCAGGGCGAGTTCGAGCAGTACTTC. Its protein is CASSRSGQGEFEQYF.

This clone was observed a single time. The chain is built from TRBV9 and TRBJ2-7; tentative D call: TRBD1 (6 bases). There are 14 residues in the CDR3. With 3 bases removed from V and 4 bases from J, the gap between germline ends came to 14 bases. Germline lookup yields CDR1 SGDLS and CDR2 YYNGEE. CDR3 sequence (DNA): TGTGCCAGCAGCGCCGGACAGTTCTTTTACGAGCAGTACTTC. Its protein is CASSAGQFFYEQYF.

The genes are TRBV30 and TRBJ1-5, with D possibly being TRBD1 (5 bases). Germline V gene sequence: CDR1 GTSNPN, CDR2 SVGIG (reference sequence). The CDR3 covers 14 residues. Between the trimmed V and J ends, which lost 0 bases and 5 bases, there was a span of 11 bases. The CDR3 sequence is CAWSVGGWDQPQHF. DNA for the CDR3: TGTGCCTGGAGTGTCGGGGGGTGGGATCAGCCCCAGCATTTT.

This chain connects TRBV7-9 to TRBJ1-2, with 9 bases lining up with TRBD1. Trimming cost V 1 base and J 2 bases; bases outside gene matches: 5. Germline CDR1 SEHNR, CDR2 FQNEAQ (reference sequence). The CDR3 is 16 amino acids. The chain's CDR3 is CASSLVFGTGNYGYTF. The CDR3 nucleotides are TGTGCCAGCAGCTTAGTCTTTGGGACAGGGAACTATGGCTACACCTTC.

This chain connects TRBV15 to TRBJ2-4; D uncertain. Trimming took off 3 bases at V and 1 base at J, with 4 bases between the two ends. Germline loops: CDR1 LNHNV, CDR2 YYDKDF (reference sequence). The CDR3 totals 13 residues. The CDR3 DNA sequence: TGTGCCACCAGCAGTTCGGCCAAAAACATTCAGTACTTC. Residues: CATSSSAKNIQYF.

DNA of the CDR3: TGTGCCAGCAGCCAATCGGCGGGTCTAGGGCATTCACCCCTCCACTTT. Encoded protein: CASSQSAGLGHSPLHF. V usage is TRBV14 and J usage is TRBJ1-6; no definite D call. From germline, CDR1 is SGHDN and CDR2 FVKESK. The CDR3 runs to 16 residues. The V end was cut by 2 bases, the J end by 8 bases, with 16 bases between. The variable domain in full, completed from reference TRBV14 and TRBJ1-6, reads EAGVTQFPSHSVIEKGQTVTLRCDPISGHDNLYWYRRVMGKEIKFLLHFVKESKQDESGMPNNRFLAERTGGTYSTLKVQPAELEDSGVYFCASSQSAGLGHSPLHFGNGTRLTVT.

V gene TRBV28 combines with J gene TRBJ2-3; D is perhaps TRBD2 (6 bases). Trimming left V 1 base short and J 0 bases short, with 14 bases between. CDR1 MDHEN and CDR2 SYDVKM come from the germline V gene. The CDR3 spans 17 residues. CDR3 protein: CASSLSALALSTDTQYF. DNA for the CDR3: TGTGCCAGCAGTTTATCCGCCCTAGCGCTGAGCACAGATACGCAGTATTTT.